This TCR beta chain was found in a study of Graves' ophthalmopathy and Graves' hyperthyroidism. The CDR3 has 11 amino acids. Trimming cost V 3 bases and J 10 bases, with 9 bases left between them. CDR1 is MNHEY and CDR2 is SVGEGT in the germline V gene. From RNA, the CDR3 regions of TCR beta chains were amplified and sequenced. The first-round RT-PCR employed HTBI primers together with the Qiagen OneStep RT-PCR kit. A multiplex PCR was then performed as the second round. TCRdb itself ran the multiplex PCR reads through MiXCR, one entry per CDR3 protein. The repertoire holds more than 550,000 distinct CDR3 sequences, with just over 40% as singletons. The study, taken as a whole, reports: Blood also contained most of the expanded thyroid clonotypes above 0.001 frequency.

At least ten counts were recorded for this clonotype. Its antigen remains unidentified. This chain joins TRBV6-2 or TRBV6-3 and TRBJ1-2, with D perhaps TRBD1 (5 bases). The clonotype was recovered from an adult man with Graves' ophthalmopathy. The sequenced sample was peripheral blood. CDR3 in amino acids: CASSYRQHYTF. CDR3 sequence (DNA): TGTGCCAGCAGTTATAGACAGCACTACACCTTC.